This T cell receptor beta chain originates from a study of shared clonotypes between healthy human individuals. Some clones are missing from TCRdb's copy, which holds only in-frame ones; the method was immunoSEQ multiplex PCR. The sample contains about 2 million clones, about 94% of which appear only once. The germline gives CDR1 LGHNA, CDR2 YNFKEQ. This CDR3 has 18 amino acids. Between the trimmed V and J ends, which lost 0 bases and 0 bases, there was a span of 18 bases. CD8 cells classed as naive were CD45RO-negative and positively selected for CCR7, excluding terminally differentiated effector memory CD45RA+ cells.

V and J are TRBV4-2 and TRBJ2-7; D is tentatively TRBD1 or TRBD2 (5 bases each). This clonotype was obtained from a man aged 18 to 35 in good health. Sequencing was carried out using naive CD8+ T cells sorted from blood. The CDR3 reads CASSQDPTGPLTSYEQYF. CDR3 nucleotide sequence: TGTGCCAGCAGCCAAGATCCGACGGGACCCCTCACCTCCTACGAGCAGTACTTC.